The 22 T cell receptor beta chains below come from one sample, sequenced in a study of T cell responses to AZD1222 COVID-19 vaccine. Sequencing was performed with immunoSEQ multiplex PCR; in TCRdb, only in-frame clones are kept and a portion is missing. The sample contains approximately 60,000 clones, 84% of which appear only once. Specimen: peripheral blood, collected on day 0 of AZD1222 vaccination. Every receptor here comes from an adult in good health.

This sequence joins TRBV25-1 and TRBJ2-1; unclear D gene. CDR1 is MGHDK, CDR2 SYGVNS, per germline. V was pared by 11 bases and J by 8 bases, with 13 bases between. There are 11 residues in the CDR3. CDR3 coding DNA: TGTGCCTACCAGGAAGGCGATGAGCAGTTCTTC. Translating gives CAYQEGDEQFF.

The V gene is TRBV7-9, the J gene TRBJ1-2; D gene unclear. Germline V CDR1 and CDR2: SEHNR, FQNEAQ (reference sequence). With 3 bases removed from V and 4 bases from J, the gap between germline ends came to 21 bases. CDR3 length: 17 amino acids. The DNA of the CDR3 is TGTGCCAGCAGCTTGAGAGTTCCAGGACCCCTGGGCTATGGCTACACCTTC. This sequence encodes CASSLRVPGPLGYGYTF.

This sequence joins TRBV24-1 and TRBJ2-2; possible D gene TRBD1, 6 bases. CDR1 KGHDR and CDR2 SFDVKD come from the germline V gene. This CDR3 region has 14 residues. V lost 7 bases to trimming and J lost 1 base, with 9 bases between them. The CDR3 region has the DNA TGTGCCACCAGGGGGGCAGAGAACACCGGGGAGCTGTTTTTT. Translated, it gives CATRGAENTGELFF.

The chain joins TRBV6-1 to TRBJ1-2; TRBD1 matches 7 bases. Trimming took 5 bases from V and 8 from J; bases not matched to a gene: 11. The CDR3 has 14 amino acids. Per the germline V gene, CDR1 is MNHNS and CDR2 is SASEGT. The CDR3 spells CASSPGGGAVGYTF. CDR3 sequence (DNA): TGTGCCAGCAGTCCAGGGGGAGGGGCGGTAGGCTACACCTTC.

This chain uses TRBV14 with TRBJ2-5, with D unclear. Germline V CDR1 and CDR2: SGHDN, FVKESK. This CDR3 has 16 residues. Between the trimmed V and J ends, which lost 0 bases and 2 bases, there was a span of 13 bases. The CDR3 spells CASSQDRGVSQETQYF. CDR3 bases: TGTGCCAGCAGCCAAGATCGAGGAGTAAGTCAAGAGACCCAGTACTTC.

The V and J genes are TRBV27 and TRBJ2-7, with D perhaps TRBD2 (6 bases). Germline CDR1 is MNHEY and CDR2 is SMNVEV (reference sequence). The CDR3 is made up of 15 amino acids. V was pared by 5 bases and J by 1 base, with 15 bases between. The CDR3 nucleotides read TGTGCCAGCAGTCCCGGAGGGTATGGGTCCTACGAGCAGTACTTC. Translating it yields CASSPGGYGSYEQYF.

CDR3 sequence reads: CASSSGQYNSPLHF. The DNA of the CDR3 is TGTGCCAGCAGCTCGGGACAGTATAATTCACCCCTCCACTTT. V gene TRBV5-6 combines with J gene TRBJ1-6; TRBD1 matches 7 bases. This CDR3 has 14 amino acids. V was pared by 3 bases and J by 4 bases, with 1 base of the junction left unmatched. Germline values: CDR1 SGHDT, CDR2 YYEEEE.

The chain couples TRBV9 to TRBJ1-3; the D is unclear. The V and J ends lost 0 bases and 0 bases respectively, with 7 bases between them. Germline V gives CDR1 SGDLS, CDR2 YYNGEE. CDR3 length: 15 amino acids. CDR3 sequence: CASSVEGYSGNTIYF. CDR3 nucleotide sequence: TGTGCCAGCAGCGTAGAGGGATACTCTGGAAACACCATATATTTT.

V is TRBV5-1 and J is TRBJ2-1; 7 bases match TRBD2. The germline V gene encodes CDR1 SGHRS and CDR2 YFSETQ. This CDR3 has 16 amino acids. After removal of 4 bases from V and 3 bases from J, the junction contained 10 bases not matched to a gene. The CDR3 region has the DNA TGCGCCAGCAGCATACTAGCGCCCGTCAGCTACAATGAGCAGTTCTTC. Translated: CASSILAPVSYNEQFF.

This chain joins TRBV6-5 and TRBJ1-4, with 7 bases matching TRBD1. With 6 bases clipped from V and 7 bases from J, the junction kept 5 bases outside the gene matches. The CDR3 is 13 residues long. Looked up from germline, CDR1 is MNHEY and CDR2 is SVGAGI. CDR3: CASRAGQAEKLFF. The CDR3 DNA sequence: TGTGCCAGCAGGGCTGGACAGGCTGAAAAACTGTTTTTT.

The J gene is TRBJ2-7, the V gene TRBV25-1, with D maybe TRBD1 (5 bases). The V end was cut by 6 bases, the J end by 7 bases, with 19 bases between. The CDR3 runs to 14 residues. Germline values: CDR1 MGHDK, CDR2 SYGVNS. The chain's CDR3 is CASSPRRDLREQYF. The CDR3 DNA reads TGTGCCAGCAGCCCCCGCAGGGATTTAAGGGAGCAGTACTTC.

The chain recombines TRBV4-2 with TRBJ2-1, with 9 bases aligning to TRBD2. The CDR3 runs to 17 residues. V lost 0 bases to trimming and J lost 2 bases; unmatched junction nucleotides: 5. Germline V gene lookup returns CDR1 LGHNA and CDR2 YNFKEQ. The CDR3: CASSQDPLAGTYNEQFF. DNA for the CDR3: TGTGCCAGCAGCCAAGATCCCCTAGCGGGGACCTACAATGAGCAGTTCTTC.

J is TRBJ1-6 and V is TRBV3-1 (or the pseudogene TRBV3-2), with D possibly matching TRBD1 (5 bases). The germline V and J ends were trimmed by 2 bases and 13 bases, with 18 bases remaining between them. The germline gives CDR1 LGHDT, CDR2 YNNKEL (reference sequence). CDR3 length: 15 residues. CDR3 sequence reads: CASSQTPGPGGPLHF. The CDR3 nucleotides read TGTGCCAGCAGCCAAACCCCGGGACCGGGTGGGCCCCTCCACTTT.

This chain joins TRBV4-1 and TRBJ2-6; TRBD1 matches 9 bases. With V trimmed by 2 bases and J by 9 bases, 11 bases remained unmatched. Germline V lookup: CDR1 MGHRA, CDR2 YSYEKL. CDR3 length equals 17 residues. CDR3 DNA sequence: TGCGCCAGCAGCCAAAGTACAGGGGGCGAGGAGGGCAACGTCCTGACTTTC. The encoded protein is CASSQSTGGEEGNVLTF.

This clone was found once. The chain is built from TRBV7-2 and TRBJ1-1; the D gene is possibly TRBD1 (6 bases). The ends were cut back, 5 bases at V and 4 bases at J, with 17 bases in the middle. The CDR3 is 15 amino acids. Germline lookup yields CDR1 SGHTA and CDR2 FQGNSA. CDR3 nucleotide sequence: TGTGCCAGCAGCCCCGGGACAATGGTTGGCACTGAAGCTTTCTTT. Translation: CASSPGTMVGTEAFF.

J is TRBJ2-5 and V is TRBV7-8; D perhaps matches TRBD2 (5 bases). Germline V CDR1 and CDR2: SGHVS, FQNEAQ. CDR3 length: 15 amino acids. V lost 6 bases and J 4 bases, leaving 18 bases between the germline ends. The CDR3 protein is CASSLTTGSRETQYF. In DNA form, the CDR3 reads TGTGCCAGCAGTCTTACGACGGGATCGCGAGAGACCCAGTACTTC. Full variable domain (remainder filled in from reference TRBV7-8 and TRBJ2-5): GAGVSQSPRYKVAKRGQDVALRCDPISGHVSLFWYQQALGQGPEFLTYFQNEAQLDKSGLPSDRFFAERPEGSVSTLKIQRTQQEDSAVYLCASSLTTGSRETQYFGPGTRLLVL.

The V and J genes are TRBV2 and TRBJ2-3, with D maybe TRBD2 (6 bases). The germline V and J ends were trimmed by 4 bases and 0 bases, with 11 bases remaining between them. Germline CDR1 and CDR2: SNHLY and FYNNEI. The CDR3 contains 15 residues. The CDR3 reads CASSGASDSTDTQYF. The CDR3 nucleotides read TGTGCCAGCAGTGGAGCTAGCGATAGCACAGATACGCAGTATTTT.

The rearrangement joins TRBV5-8 to TRBJ1-3, with TRBD1 matching over 8 bases. Germline V gene data show CDR1 as SGHTS and CDR2 as YDEGEE. The CDR3 is made up of 14 amino acids. V trimming: 4 bases; J trimming: 2 bases; junction bases outside the gene matches: 2. CDR3 in DNA: TGTGCCAGCAGCGCGACAGGGGCTGGAAACACCATATATTTT. Translated: CASSATGAGNTIYF.

This chain joins TRBV12-3 or TRBV12-4 and TRBJ2-5; no reliable D call. V lost 6 bases and J lost 5, with 13 bases in between. This CDR3 has 13 amino acids. CDR3 sequence reads: CASRESIGETQYF. The CDR3, as DNA: TGTGCCAGCAGGGAATCGATTGGGGAGACCCAGTACTTC.

This chain joins TRBV7-3 and TRBJ2-5; possibly TRBD1 for D (6 bases). Germline V CDR1 and CDR2: SGHTA, FQGTGA. This CDR3 contains 14 residues. V lost 4 bases and J lost 4, with 13 bases in between. The CDR3 DNA reads as TGTGCCAGCAGCTCTACAGGGTTTGGAGAGACCCAGTACTTC. It yields the protein CASSSTGFGETQYF.

V and J are TRBV5-5 and TRBJ2-3; TRBD1 aligns across 8 bases. Germline trimming cut 4 bases from V and 0 bases from J; bases unmatched to any gene: 10. The CDR3 extends over 17 amino acids. Germline values: CDR1 SGHKS, CDR2 YYEKEE (reference sequence). The DNA for the CDR3 is TGTGCCAGCAGCCGGACAGGGAGTATGACTAGCACAGATACGCAGTATTTT. As protein: CASSRTGSMTSTDTQYF.

This chain links TRBV24-1 with TRBJ2-3; a possible D gene is TRBD2 (6 bases). Germline CDR1 reads KGHDR; CDR2 reads SFDVKD. The CDR3 is 17 amino acids. The germline V and J ends were trimmed by 5 bases and 3 bases, with 20 bases remaining between them. As DNA, the CDR3 is TGTGCCACCAGTGCCGGGGACGTAGCGGTACTAACAGATACGCAGTATTTT. Translating gives CATSAGDVAVLTDTQYF.